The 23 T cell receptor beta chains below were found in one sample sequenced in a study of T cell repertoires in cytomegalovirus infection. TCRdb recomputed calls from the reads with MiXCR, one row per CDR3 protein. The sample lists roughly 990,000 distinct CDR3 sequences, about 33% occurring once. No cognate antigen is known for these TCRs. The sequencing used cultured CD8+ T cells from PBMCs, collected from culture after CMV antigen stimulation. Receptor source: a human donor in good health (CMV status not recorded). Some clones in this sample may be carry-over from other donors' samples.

In DNA form, the CDR3 reads TGTGCCAGCAGTTACTATCTTGATACGCAGTATTTT. It translates to CASSYYLDTQYF. V and J are TRBV6-2 or TRBV6-3 and TRBJ2-3, with D unresolved. Germline lookup yields CDR1 MNHEY and CDR2 SVGEGT. Trimming stripped 1 base from V and 6 bases from J, with 5 bases between. The length of the CDR3 is 12 residues.

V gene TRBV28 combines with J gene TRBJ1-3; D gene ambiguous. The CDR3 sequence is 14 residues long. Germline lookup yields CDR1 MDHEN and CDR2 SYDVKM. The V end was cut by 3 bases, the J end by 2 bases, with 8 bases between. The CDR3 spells CASSFGSPGNTIYF. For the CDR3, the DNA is TGTGCCAGCAGTTTTGGCAGCCCTGGAAACACCATATATTTT.

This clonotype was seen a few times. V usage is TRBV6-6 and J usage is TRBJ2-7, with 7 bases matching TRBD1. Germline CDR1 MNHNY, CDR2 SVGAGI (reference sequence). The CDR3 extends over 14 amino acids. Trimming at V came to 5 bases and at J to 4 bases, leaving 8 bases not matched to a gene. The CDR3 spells CASSRRDRVYEQYF. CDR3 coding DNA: TGTGCCAGCAGTCGGCGCGACAGGGTTTACGAGCAGTACTTC.

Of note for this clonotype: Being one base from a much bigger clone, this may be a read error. The CDR3 here is CASSFYRGNEQFF. DNA for the CDR3: TGTGCCAGCAGCTTTTACAGGGGGAATGAGCAGTTCTTC. This chain joins TRBV7-2 and TRBJ2-1, with 8 bases matching TRBD1. V shed 3 bases, J shed 7 bases, and the junction held 2 bases outside the gene matches. Germline V gives CDR1 SGHTA, CDR2 FQGNSA. This CDR3 contains 13 residues.

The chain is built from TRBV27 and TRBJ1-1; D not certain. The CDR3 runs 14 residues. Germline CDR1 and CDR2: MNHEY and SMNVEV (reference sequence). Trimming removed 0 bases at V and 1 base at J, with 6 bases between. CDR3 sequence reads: CASSLSPKNTEAFF. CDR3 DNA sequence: TGTGCCAGCAGTTTATCGCCGAAGAACACTGAAGCTTTCTTT.

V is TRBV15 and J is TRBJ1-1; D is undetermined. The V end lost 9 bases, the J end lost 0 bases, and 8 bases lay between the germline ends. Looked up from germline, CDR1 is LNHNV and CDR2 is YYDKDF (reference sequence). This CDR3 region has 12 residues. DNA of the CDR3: TGTGCCACTAAGCAGATGAACACTGAAGCTTTCTTT. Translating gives CATKQMNTEAFF.

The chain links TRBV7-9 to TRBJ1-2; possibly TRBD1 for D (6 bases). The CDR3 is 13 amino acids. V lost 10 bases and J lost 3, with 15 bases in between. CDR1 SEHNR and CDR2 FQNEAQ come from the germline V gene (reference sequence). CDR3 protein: CATHREVYYGYTF. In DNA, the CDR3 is TGTGCCACTCACAGGGAGGTCTACTATGGCTACACCTTC.

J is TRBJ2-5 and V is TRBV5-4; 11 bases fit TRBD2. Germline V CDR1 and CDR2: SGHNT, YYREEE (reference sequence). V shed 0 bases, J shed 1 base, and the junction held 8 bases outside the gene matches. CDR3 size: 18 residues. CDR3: CASSLVGGTSGLQETQYF. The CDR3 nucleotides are TGTGCCAGCAGCTTGGTCGGTGGGACTAGCGGACTCCAAGAGACCCAGTACTTC.

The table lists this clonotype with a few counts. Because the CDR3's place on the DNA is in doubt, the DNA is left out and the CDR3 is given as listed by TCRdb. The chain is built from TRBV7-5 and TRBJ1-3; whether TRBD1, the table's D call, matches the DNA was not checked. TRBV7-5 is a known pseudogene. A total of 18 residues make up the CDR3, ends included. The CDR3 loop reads CISVSEASTGPPGNTIYF.

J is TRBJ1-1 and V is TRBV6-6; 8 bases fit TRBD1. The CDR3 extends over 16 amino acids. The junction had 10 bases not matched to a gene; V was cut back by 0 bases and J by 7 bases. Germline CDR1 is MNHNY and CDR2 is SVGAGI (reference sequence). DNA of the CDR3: TGTGCCAGCAGTTACTCGGCAGGGGGCATTAATAATGAAGCTTTCTTT. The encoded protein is CASSYSAGGINNEAFF.

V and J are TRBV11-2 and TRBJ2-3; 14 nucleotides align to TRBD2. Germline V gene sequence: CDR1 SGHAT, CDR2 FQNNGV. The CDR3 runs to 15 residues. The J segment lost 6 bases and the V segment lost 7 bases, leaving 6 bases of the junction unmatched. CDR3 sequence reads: CASNFGTSGGDTQYF. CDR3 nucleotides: TGTGCCAGCAACTTCGGGACTAGCGGGGGTGATACGCAGTATTTT.

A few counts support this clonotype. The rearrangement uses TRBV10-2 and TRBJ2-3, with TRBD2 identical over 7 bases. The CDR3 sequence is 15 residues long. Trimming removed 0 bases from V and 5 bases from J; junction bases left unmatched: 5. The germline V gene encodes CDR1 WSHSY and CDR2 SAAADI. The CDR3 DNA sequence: TGCGCCAGCAGTGAGTCCCCCAGGGAGGGAGATACGCAGTATTTT. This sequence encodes CASSESPREGDTQYF.

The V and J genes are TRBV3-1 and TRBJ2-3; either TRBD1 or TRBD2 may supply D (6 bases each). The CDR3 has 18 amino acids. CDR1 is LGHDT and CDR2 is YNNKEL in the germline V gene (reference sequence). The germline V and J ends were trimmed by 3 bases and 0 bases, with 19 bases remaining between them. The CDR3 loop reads CASSHSPAGHLSTDTQYF. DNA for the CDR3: TGTGCCAGCAGCCACTCTCCTGCGGGACACCTGAGCACAGATACGCAGTATTTT.

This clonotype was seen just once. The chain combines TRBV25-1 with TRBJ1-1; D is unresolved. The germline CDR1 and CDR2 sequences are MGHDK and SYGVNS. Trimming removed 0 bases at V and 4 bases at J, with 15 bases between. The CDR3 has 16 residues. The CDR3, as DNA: TGTGCCAGCAGTGAATACCTCCCTGGGGTGGGCACTGAAGCTTTCTTT. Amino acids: CASSEYLPGVGTEAFF.

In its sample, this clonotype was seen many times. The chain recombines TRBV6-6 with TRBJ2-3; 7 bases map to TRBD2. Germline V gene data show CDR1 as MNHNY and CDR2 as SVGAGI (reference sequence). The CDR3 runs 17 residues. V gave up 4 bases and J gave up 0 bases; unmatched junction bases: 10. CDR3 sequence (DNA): TGTGCCAGCAGTTCCCAAAGAGGGCGGGGGAGCACAGATACGCAGTATTTT. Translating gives CASSSQRGRGSTDTQYF.

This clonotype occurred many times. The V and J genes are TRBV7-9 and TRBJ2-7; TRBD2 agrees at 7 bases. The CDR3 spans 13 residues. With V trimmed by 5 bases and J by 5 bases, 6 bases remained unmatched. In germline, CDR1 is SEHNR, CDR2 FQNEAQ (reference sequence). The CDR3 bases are TGTGCCAGCAGCCCAGCGGGGTACGACGAGCAGTACTTC. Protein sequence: CASSPAGYDEQYF.

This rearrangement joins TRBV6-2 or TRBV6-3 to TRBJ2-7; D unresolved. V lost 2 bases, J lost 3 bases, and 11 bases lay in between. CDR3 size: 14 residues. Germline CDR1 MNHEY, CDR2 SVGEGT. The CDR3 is CASSYPRLFYEQYV. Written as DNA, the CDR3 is TGTGCCAGCAGTTACCCCCGGTTATTCTACGAGCAGTACGTC.

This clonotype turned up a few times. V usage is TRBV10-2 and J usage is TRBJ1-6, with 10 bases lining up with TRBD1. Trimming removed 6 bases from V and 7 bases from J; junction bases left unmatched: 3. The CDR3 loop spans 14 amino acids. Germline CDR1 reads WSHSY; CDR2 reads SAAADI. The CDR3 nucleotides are TGCGCCAGCAGAGGGGACAGGGGCAATTCACCCCTCCACTTT. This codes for CASRGDRGNSPLHF.

Here the CDR3 DNA reads TGTGCCAGCAGTTACTCGAAGCTGGACTACGAGCAGTACGTC. Translation: CASSYSKLDYEQYV. The rearrangement links TRBV6-2 or TRBV6-3 to TRBJ2-7; D uncertain. Germline V lookup: CDR1 MNHEY, CDR2 SVGEGT. The CDR3 covers 14 residues. V lost 0 bases to trimming and J lost 3 bases, with 9 bases between them.

The CDR3 sequence is CASIPDRETQETQYF. The CDR3 DNA follows: TGTGCCAGTATACCCGACAGGGAAACCCAAGAGACCCAGTACTTC. The chain links TRBV19 to TRBJ2-5, with 7 bases lining up with TRBD1. J was trimmed by 1 base and V by 7 bases; bases with no gene match: 9. This CDR3 has 15 amino acids. The germline V gene has CDR1 LNHDA and CDR2 SQIVND (reference sequence).

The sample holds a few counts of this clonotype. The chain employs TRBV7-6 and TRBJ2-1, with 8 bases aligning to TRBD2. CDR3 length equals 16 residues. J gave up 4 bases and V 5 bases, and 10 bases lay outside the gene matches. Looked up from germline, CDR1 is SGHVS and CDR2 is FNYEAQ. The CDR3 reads CASSKNPGGEYNEQFF. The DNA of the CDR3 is TGTGCCAGCAGCAAGAACCCGGGGGGGGAATACAATGAGCAGTTCTTC.

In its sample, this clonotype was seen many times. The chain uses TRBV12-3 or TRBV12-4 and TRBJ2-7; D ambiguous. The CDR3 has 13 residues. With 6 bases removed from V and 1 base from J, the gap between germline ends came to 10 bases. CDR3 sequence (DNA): TGTGCCAGCAGCTTCTCCGGGTCCTACGAGCAGTACTTC. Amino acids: CASSFSGSYEQYF.

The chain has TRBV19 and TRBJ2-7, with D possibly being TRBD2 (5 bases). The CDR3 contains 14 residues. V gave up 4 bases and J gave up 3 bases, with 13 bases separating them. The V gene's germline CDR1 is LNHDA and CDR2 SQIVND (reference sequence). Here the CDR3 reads CASSTGGSSYEQYF. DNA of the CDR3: TGTGCCAGTAGTACAGGAGGCTCAAGCTACGAGCAGTACTTC. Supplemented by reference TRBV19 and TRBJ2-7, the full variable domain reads DGGITQSPKYLFRKEGQNVTLSCEQNLNHDAMYWYRQDPGQGLRLIYYSQIVNDFQKGDIAEGYSVSREKKESFPLTVTSAQKNPTAFYLCASSTGGSSYEQYFGPGTRLTVT.